This T cell receptor beta chain is from a study of T cells expressing NK-cell markers. Study-wide findings and caveats: The study found dominant NKG2C+ clonotypes at about 1.0-8% of CD8+ T cells in 5 or 6 donors.

CDR3 length: 14 amino acids. Looked up from germline, CDR1 is SGHTA and CDR2 is FQGNSA. UMIs accompanied the 5'RACE template switching by which TCR beta cDNA was made. Reanalyzing the 5' RACE reads, TCRdb keeps one entry per CDR3 protein, without DNA. This specimen shows about 260,000 distinct CDR3 sequences; the ten leading clones hold roughly 4.2%. Regarding this clonotype: What it binds is not known.

Material: blood T cells: a sorted CD56 or NKG2C T cell subset, CD4+ or CD8+ T cells, or bulk PBMC T cells (not recorded which). The chain links TRBV7-2 to TRBJ1-2. The source is a woman between 18 and 69 years old in good health. CDR3 in amino acids: CASSFGGAGYGYTF.